This T cell receptor beta chain was recorded in a study of blood T cell repertoires in COVID-19. Study context: Acute-phase and convalescent COVID-19 samples originated in the United States, Italy and Spain. Sources were T cells, B-cell-depleted T cells, or PBMCs; the material itself was cDNA or gDNA.

In the study's own analysis: Estimation of nucleated cell counts was performed using reference gene primer amplification. The data were produced by immunoSEQ multiplex PCR, yet TCRdb's version contains in-frame clones alone and is incomplete. The V and J calls and clone size were taken over from that table, and D and trimming were inferred from the DNA. The table shows about 50,000 clones, with less than 80% occurring only once. This TCR was recovered from a man in his 70s with acute or convalescent COVID-19. The sample consisted of peripheral blood.

The DNA of the CDR3 is TGTGCCAGCAGCCCAGGACTGGGAGGCCAAGAGACCCAGTACTTC. It specifies CASSPGLGGQETQYF. This chain connects TRBV7-3 to TRBJ2-5; perhaps TRBD2 as D (6 bases). The CDR3 extends over 15 amino acids. The V gene lost 5 bases and the J gene lost 1 base, with 14 bases spanning the gap. The germline CDR1 and CDR2 sequences are SGHTA and FQGTGA.